This TCR beta chain originates from a study of technical replicates of blood from a few donors. The repertoire was sequenced with immunoSEQ multiplex PCR; TCRdb's copy has only in-frame clones and lacks some. There are about 79,000 clones in the sample; around 94% occur only once, and 0.26% lies in the top ten. This TCR came from a human donor in good health. The sequenced sample consisted of T cells isolated from PBMCs.

CDR3 coding DNA: TGTGCCAGCATTCCACTCCCAGGGGGAGAGACTGAAGCTTTCTTT. Translating it yields CASIPLPGGETEAFF. The genes are TRBV6-6 and TRBJ1-1; 7 nucleotides align to TRBD1. This CDR3 is built from 15 residues. After removal of 7 bases from V and 5 bases from J, the junction contained 13 bases not matched to a gene. Germline assignment: CDR1 MNHNY and CDR2 SVGAGI (reference sequence).